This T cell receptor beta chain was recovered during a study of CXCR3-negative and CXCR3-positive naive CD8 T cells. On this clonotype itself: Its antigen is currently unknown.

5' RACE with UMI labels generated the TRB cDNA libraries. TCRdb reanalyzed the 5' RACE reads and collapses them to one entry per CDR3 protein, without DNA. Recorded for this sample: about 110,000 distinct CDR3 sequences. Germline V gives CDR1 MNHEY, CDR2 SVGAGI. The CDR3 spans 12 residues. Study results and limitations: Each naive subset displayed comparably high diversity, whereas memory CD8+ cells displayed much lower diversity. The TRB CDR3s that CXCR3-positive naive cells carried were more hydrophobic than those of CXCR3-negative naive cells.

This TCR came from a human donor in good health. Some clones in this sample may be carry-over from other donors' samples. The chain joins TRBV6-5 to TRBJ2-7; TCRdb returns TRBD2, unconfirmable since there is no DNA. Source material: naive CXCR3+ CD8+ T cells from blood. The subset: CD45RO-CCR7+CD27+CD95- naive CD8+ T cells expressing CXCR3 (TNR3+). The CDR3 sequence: CASTSGSYEQYF.